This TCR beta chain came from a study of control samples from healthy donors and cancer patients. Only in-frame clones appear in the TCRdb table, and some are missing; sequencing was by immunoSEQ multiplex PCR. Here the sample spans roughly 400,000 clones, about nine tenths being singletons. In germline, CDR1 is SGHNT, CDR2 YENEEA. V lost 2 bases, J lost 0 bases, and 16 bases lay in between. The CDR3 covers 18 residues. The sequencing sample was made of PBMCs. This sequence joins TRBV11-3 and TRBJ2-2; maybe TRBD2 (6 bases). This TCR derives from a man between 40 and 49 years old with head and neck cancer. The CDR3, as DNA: TGTGCCAGCAGCTTACGTCCTTGGCGGGGCGCGAACACCGGGGAGCTGTTTTTT. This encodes CASSLRPWRGANTGELFF. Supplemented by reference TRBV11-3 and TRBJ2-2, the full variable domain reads EAGVVQSPRYKIIEKKQPVAFWCNPISGHNTLYWYLQNLGQGPELLIRYENEEAVDDSQLPKDRFSAERLKGVDSTLKIQPAELGDSAVYLCASSLRPWRGANTGELFFGEGSRLTVL.